The 4 T cell receptor beta chains below were found in one sample sequenced in a study of blood T cell repertoires in COVID-19. Generated by immunoSEQ multiplex PCR, the TCRdb table keeps only in-frame clones and is missing some. The sample has 90,000 to 150,000 clones, approximately 85% seen once. The sample comprised peripheral blood. These receptors were taken from a man older than 75 with acute or convalescent COVID-19.

The gene calls are TRBV10-3 and TRBJ2-3; possible D gene TRBD1, 5 bases. V was clipped by 0 bases and J by 0 bases, with 7 bases between them. The length of the CDR3 is 15 residues. CDR1 and CDR2 (germline): ENHRY, SYGVKD. The CDR3 nucleotides are TGTGCCATCAGTGAGTCGGGGCTTAGCACAGATACGCAGTATTTT. It encodes CAISESGLSTDTQYF.

The chain is built from TRBV7-3 and TRBJ2-3; 7 positions agree with TRBD1. Germline lookup yields CDR1 SGHTA and CDR2 FQGTGA. V dropped 5 bases and J dropped 1; count of bases not matched to a gene: 6. The CDR3 has 15 residues. This CDR3 reads CASSPTGDGTDTQYF. CDR3 coding DNA: TGTGCCAGCAGCCCTACAGGGGATGGCACAGATACGCAGTATTTT.

The chain uses TRBV19 and TRBJ1-4; possibly TRBD1 for D (6 bases). Germline lookup yields CDR1 LNHDA and CDR2 SQIVND (reference sequence). Deletions cut 5 bases from V and 3 bases from J, with 13 bases between. The CDR3 spans 15 residues. Here the CDR3 reads CASSPRQAANEKLFF. Written as DNA, the CDR3 is TGTGCCAGTAGTCCCCGACAGGCGGCTAATGAAAAACTGTTTTTT.

J is TRBJ1-1 and V is TRBV19, with a possible D match to TRBD1 (6 bases). The germline CDR1 and CDR2 sequences are LNHDA and SQIVND (reference sequence). Trimming stripped 6 bases from V and 1 base from J, with 9 bases between. CDR3 length: 13 residues. The CDR3 nucleotides are TGTGCCAGTAGAAGGACAGAGAACACTGAAGCTTTCTTT. As protein: CASRRTENTEAFF.